This note documents a single TCR beta chain sequence. The antigen remains undetermined. The sample belongs to a study of breast tumors, draining lymph nodes, adjacent tissues. General study points: Luminal-like breast cancer showed significantly greater tumor-nontumor repertoire similarity than basal-like breast cancer did. That most tumor T cells come from lymph nodes remained unproven. Compared with lymph nodes, tumors were less diverse; compared with nontumor tissue, more.

Axillary draining lymph nodes of breast cancer patients supplied the node samples. In TCRdb, the multiplex PCR reads were re-called with MiXCR into one record per CDR3 protein. The sample shows roughly 220,000 distinct CDR3 sequences, 30% to 35% of them seen only once. This TCR was recovered from a female donor with breast cancer. Some clones in this sample may be carry-over from other donors' samples. The sequencing sample was made of axillary lymph node tissue.

The CDR3 DNA sequence: TGTGCCGCCGTCCGGGGCCTGGGGAATGAGCAGTTCTTC. This sequence encodes CAAVRGLGNEQFF. The chain uses TRBV24-1 and TRBJ2-1, with D perhaps being TRBD1 or TRBD2 (5 bases each). V lost 12 bases and J lost 7, with 18 bases in between. The CDR3 has 13 residues. CDR1 and CDR2 (germline): KGHDR, SFDVKD.